This is a list of T cell receptor beta chains from one sample in a study of CD4 T cells in relation to SARS-CoV-2 and coronaviruses. Profiling relied on immunoSEQ multiplex PCR, and the TCRdb table lists in-frame clones only, not all of them. The sample contains about 20,000 clones, roughly 62% of which appear only once. Their specific antigens are unknown. Input material: CD4+ T cells from PBMCs, cultured in vitro. These receptors were collected from a human donor in good health. Both conserved end residues are part of each CDR3. The D gene is left open where the match is weak. Size values are once, few and many counts, or a class for expanded clones, and some rows have none.

j_call v_call d_call clone_size cdr3_length cdr3_aa cdr3_nt
TRBJ2-3 TRBV7-6 TRBD2 . 15 CASSSAGGFTDTQYF TGTGCCAGCAGCTCAGCGGGGGGGTTCACAGATACGCAGTATTTT
TRBJ2-1 TRBV4-1 . few 19 CASSQPGLQRRTPYNEQFF TGCGCCAGCAGCCAACCGGGCCTCCAACGGCGTACGCCCTACAATGAGCAGTTCTTC
TRBJ1-1 TRBV11-2 . . 19 CASSLGVAGVGIYFTEAFF TGTGCCAGCAGCTTAGGGGTCGCGGGGGTCGGTATTTATTTCACTGAAGCTTTCTTT
TRBJ2-7 TRBV30 . . 15 CAWSIGLGSSYEQYF TGTGCCTGGAGTATAGGACTCGGGAGCTCCTACGAGCAGTACTTC
TRBJ2-3 TRBV11-3 TRBD1 . 16 CASSYAGTGSTDTQYF TGTGCCAGCAGCTACGCCGGGACAGGGTCTACAGATACGCAGTATTTT
TRBJ2-1 TRBV9 . few 16 CASSVAAQSTYNEQFF TGTGCCAGCAGCGTAGCTGCGCAGTCTACCTACAATGAGCAGTTCTTC
TRBJ2-7 TRBV19 . . 13 CASSKDGTYEQYF TGTGCCAGTAGTAAGGACGGTACCTACGAGCAGTACTTC
TRBJ1-1 TRBV3-1/TRBV3-2 TRBD1 . 15 CASSPSGQPNTEAFF TGTGCCAGCAGCCCCTCGGGACAGCCGAACACTGAAGCTTTCTTT
TRBJ2-5 TRBV6-5 . . 15 CASSYSWGSQETQYF TGTGCCAGCAGTTACTCTTGGGGGTCCCAAGAGACCCAGTACTTC
TRBJ2-7 TRBV18 . . 14 CASSEMGRGHEQYF TGTGCCAGCTCCGAAATGGGCAGGGGCCACGAGCAGTACTTC
TRBJ1-2 TRBV6-5 . few 16 CASSYSNSALNYGYTF TGTGCCAGCAGTTACTCAAATAGTGCTCTTAACTATGGCTACACCTTC
TRBJ2-5 TRBV6-5 . . 14 CASSYSHREETQYF TGTGCCAGCAGTTACTCCCACAGGGAAGAGACCCAGTACTTC
TRBJ2-1 TRBV3-1/TRBV3-2 TRBD2 . 15 CASSLGLAVYNEQFF TGTGCCAGCAGCCTTGGACTAGCGGTATACAATGAGCAGTTCTTC
TRBJ2-3 TRBV6-1 . medium-sized 15 CASSELGASTDTQYF TGTGCCAGCAGTGAATTGGGGGCAAGCACAGATACGCAGTATTTT
TRBJ1-6 TRBV11-3 TRBD1 . 15 CASTTRDRSRSPLHF TGTGCCAGCACCACTAGGGACAGGAGTAGATCACCCCTCCACTTT